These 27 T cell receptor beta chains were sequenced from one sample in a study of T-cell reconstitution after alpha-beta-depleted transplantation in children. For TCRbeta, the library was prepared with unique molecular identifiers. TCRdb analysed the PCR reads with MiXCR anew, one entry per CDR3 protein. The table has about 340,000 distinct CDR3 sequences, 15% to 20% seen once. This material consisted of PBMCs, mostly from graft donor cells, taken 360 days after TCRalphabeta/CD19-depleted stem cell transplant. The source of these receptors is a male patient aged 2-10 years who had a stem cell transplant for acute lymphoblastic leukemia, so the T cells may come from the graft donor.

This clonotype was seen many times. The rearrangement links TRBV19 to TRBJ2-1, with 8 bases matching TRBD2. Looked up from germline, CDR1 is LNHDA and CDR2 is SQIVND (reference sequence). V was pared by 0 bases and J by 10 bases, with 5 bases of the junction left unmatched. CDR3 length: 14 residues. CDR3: CASSIDTSSGEQFF. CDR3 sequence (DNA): TGTGCCAGTAGTATAGATACGTCTAGCGGGGAGCAGTTCTTC.

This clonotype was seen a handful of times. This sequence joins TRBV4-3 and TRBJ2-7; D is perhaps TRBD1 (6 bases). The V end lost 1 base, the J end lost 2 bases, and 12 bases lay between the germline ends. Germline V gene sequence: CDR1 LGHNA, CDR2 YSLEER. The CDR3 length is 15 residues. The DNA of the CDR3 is TGCGCCAGCAGCCAAGGGAGTGGGGGCCCCTACGAGCAGTACTTC. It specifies CASSQGSGGPYEQYF.

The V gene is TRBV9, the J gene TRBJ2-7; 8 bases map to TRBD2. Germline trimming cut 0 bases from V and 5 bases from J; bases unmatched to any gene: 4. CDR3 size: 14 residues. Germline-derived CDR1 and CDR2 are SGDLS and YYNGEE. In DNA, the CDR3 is TGTGCCAGCAGCGTAGGCGGGGGGACACACGAGCAGTACTTC. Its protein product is CASSVGGGTHEQYF.

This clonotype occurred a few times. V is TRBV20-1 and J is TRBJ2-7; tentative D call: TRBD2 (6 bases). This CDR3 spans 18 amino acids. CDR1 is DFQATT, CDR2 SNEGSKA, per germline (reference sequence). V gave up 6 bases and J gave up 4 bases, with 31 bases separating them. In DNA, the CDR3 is TGCAGTGCCCCGAAGTGGGGCGGGGCTAGACCCCTCGAATACGAGCAGTACTTC. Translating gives CSAPKWGGARPLEYEQYF.

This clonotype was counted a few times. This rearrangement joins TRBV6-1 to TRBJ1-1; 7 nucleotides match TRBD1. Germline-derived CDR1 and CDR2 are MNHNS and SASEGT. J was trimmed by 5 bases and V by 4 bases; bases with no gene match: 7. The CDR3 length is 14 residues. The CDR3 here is CASSATGEVTEAFF. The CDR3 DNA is TGTGCCAGCAGTGCTACAGGGGAGGTTACTGAAGCTTTCTTT.

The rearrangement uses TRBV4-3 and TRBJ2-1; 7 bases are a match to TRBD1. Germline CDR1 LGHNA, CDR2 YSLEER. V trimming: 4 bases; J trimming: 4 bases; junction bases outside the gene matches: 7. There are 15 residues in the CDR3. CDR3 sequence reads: CASSLTGQIYNEQFF. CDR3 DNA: TGCGCCAGCAGCCTAACGGGACAGATATACAATGAGCAGTTCTTC.

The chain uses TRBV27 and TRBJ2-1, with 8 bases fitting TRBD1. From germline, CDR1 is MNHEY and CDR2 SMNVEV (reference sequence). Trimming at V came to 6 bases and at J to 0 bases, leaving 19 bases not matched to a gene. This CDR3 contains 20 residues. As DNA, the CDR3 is TGTGCCAGCAGCCTTATCCCCTCCGGACAGGGCCGAAGCTCCTACAATGAGCAGTTCTTC. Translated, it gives CASSLIPSGQGRSSYNEQFF.

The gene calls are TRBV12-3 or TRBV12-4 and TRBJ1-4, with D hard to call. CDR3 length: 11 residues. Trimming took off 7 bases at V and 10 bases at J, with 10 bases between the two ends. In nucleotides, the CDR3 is TGTGCCAGCACTCCTGGTGGAAAACTGTTTTTT. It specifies CASTPGGKLFF.

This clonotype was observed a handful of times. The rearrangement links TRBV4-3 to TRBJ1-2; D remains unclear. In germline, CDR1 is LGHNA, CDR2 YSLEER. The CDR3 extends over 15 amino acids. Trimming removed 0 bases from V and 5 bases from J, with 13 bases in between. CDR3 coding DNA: TGCGCCAGCAGCCAAGATTGGGCCGAGACATATGGCTACACCTTC. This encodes CASSQDWAETYGYTF.

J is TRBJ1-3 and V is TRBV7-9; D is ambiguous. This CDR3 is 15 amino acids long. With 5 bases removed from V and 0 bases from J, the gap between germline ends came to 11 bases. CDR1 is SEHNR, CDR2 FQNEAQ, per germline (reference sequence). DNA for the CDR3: TGTGCCAGCAGCCCCCGACCGAGCTCTGGAAACACCATATATTTT. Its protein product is CASSPRPSSGNTIYF.

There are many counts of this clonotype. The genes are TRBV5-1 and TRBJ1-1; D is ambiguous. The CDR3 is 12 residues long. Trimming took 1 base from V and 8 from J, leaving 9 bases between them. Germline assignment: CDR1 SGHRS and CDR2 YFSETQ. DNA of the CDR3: TGCGCCAGCAGCTTGAGGGCCTTCGAAGCTTTCTTT. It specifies CASSLRAFEAFF. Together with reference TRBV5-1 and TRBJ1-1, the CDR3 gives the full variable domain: KAGVTQTPRYLIKTRGQQVTLSCSPISGHRSVSWYQQTPGQGLQFLFEYFSETQRNKGNFPGRFSGRQFSNSRSEMNVSTLELGDSALYLCASSLRAFEAFFGQGTRLTVV.

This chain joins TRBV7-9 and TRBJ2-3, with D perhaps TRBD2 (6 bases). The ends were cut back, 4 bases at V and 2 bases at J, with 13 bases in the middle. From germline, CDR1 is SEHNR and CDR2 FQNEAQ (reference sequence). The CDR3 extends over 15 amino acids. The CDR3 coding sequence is TGTGCCAGCAGCTCGGGACTGCCCAACACAGATACGCAGTATTTT. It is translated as CASSSGLPNTDTQYF.

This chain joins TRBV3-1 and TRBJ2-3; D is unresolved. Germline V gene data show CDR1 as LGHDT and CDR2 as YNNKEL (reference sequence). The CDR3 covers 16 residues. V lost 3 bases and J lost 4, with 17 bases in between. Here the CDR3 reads CASSQGREWSPDTQYF. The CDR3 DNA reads TGTGCCAGCAGCCAGGGTCGAGAGTGGAGCCCAGATACGCAGTATTTT.

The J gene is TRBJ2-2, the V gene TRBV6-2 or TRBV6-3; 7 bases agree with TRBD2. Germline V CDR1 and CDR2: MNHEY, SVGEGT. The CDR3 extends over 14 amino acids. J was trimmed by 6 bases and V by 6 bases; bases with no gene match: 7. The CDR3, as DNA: TGTGCCAGCAGGAGATTACTAGCGTCCGGGGAGCTGTTTTTT. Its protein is CASRRLLASGELFF.

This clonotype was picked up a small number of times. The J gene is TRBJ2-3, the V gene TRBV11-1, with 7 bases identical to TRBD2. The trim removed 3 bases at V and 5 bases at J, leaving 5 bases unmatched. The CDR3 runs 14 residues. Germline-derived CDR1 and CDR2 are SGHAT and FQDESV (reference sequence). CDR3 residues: CASSFGRSGDTQYF. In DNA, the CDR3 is TGTGCCAGCAGCTTCGGGAGGTCGGGAGATACGCAGTATTTT.

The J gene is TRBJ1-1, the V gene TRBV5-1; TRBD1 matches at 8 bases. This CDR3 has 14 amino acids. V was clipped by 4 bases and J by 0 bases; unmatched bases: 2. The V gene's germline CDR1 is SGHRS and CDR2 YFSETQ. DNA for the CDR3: TGCGCCAGCAGCCCCAGGGGGCTGAACACTGAAGCTTTCTTT. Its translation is CASSPRGLNTEAFF.

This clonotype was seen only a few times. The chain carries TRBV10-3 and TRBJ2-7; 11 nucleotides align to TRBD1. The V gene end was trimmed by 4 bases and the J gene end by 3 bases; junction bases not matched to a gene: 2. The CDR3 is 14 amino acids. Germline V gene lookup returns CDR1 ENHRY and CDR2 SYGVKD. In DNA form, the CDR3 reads TGTGCCATCAGTGGGACAGGGGGCGACTACGAGCAGTACTTC. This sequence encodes CAISGTGGDYEQYF.

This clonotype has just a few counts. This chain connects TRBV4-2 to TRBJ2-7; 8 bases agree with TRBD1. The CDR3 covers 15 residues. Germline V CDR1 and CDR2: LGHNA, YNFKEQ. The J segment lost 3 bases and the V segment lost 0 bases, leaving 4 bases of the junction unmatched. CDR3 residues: CASSQDGGQVYEQYF. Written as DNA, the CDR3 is TGTGCCAGCAGCCAAGATGGGGGACAGGTCTACGAGCAGTACTTC.

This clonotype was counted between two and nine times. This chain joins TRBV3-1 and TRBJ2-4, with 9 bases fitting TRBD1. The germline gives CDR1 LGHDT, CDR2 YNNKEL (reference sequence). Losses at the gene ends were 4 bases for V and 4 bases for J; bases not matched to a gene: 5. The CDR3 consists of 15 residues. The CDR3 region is CASSPGTGRKNIQYF. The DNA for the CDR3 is TGTGCCAGCAGCCCTGGGACAGGGCGGAAAAACATTCAGTACTTC.

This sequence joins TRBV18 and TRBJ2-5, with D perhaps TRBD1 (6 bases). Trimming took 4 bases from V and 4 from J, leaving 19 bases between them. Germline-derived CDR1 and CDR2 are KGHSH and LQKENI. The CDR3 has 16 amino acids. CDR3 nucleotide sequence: TGTGCCAGCTCACTAAGACAGGTCCGAACCCTAGAGACCCAGTACTTC. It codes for CASSLRQVRTLETQYF.

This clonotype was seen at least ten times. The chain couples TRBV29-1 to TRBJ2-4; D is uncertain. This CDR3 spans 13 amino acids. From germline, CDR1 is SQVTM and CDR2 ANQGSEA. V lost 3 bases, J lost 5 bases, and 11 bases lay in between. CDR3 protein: CSVETGTENIQYF. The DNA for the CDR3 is TGCAGCGTTGAGACGGGCACAGAAAACATTCAGTACTTC.

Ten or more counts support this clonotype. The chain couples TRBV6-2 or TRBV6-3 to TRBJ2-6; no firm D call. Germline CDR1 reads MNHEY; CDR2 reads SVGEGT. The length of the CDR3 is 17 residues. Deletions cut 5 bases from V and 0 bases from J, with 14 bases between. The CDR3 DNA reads TGTGCCAGCAGTACCGCTATCCCCCTCTCTGGGGCCAACGTCCTGACTTTC. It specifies CASSTAIPLSGANVLTF.

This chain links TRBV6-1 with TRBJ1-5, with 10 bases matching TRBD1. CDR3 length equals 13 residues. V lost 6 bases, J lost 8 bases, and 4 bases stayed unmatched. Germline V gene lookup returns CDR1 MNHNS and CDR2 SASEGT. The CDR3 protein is CASRRTGGEPQHF. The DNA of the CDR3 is TGTGCCAGCAGAAGGACAGGGGGAGAGCCCCAGCATTTT.

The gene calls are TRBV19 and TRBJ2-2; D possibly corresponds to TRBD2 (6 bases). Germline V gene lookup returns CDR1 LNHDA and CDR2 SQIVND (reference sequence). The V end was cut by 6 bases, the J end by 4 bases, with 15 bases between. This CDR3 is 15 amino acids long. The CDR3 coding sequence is TGTGCCAGTAGCTTCGGAGGGCGTTCCACCGGGGAGCTGTTTTTT. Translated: CASSFGGRSTGELFF. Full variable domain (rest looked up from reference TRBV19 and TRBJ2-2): DGGITQSPKYLFRKEGQNVTLSCEQNLNHDAMYWYRQDPGQGLRLIYYSQIVNDFQKGDIAEGYSVSREKKESFPLTVTSAQKNPTAFYLCASSFGGRSTGELFFGEGSRLTVL.

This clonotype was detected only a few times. This chain's CDR3 is CASSFPGEDYGYTF. In DNA, the CDR3 is TGTGCCAGCAGTTTCCCAGGGGAGGACTATGGCTACACCTTC. The chain combines TRBV28 with TRBJ1-2, with D perhaps TRBD1 (6 bases). This CDR3 is built from 14 residues. The V gene lost 3 bases and the J gene lost 3 bases, with 11 bases spanning the gap. Germline V gene data show CDR1 as MDHEN and CDR2 as SYDVKM.

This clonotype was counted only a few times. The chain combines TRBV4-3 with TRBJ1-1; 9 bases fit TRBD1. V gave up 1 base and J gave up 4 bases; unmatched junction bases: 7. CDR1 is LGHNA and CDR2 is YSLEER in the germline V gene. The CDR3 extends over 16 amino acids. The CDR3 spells CASSQGPGTGSTEAFF. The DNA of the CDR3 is TGCGCCAGCAGCCAAGGTCCCGGGACAGGGAGCACTGAAGCTTTCTTT.

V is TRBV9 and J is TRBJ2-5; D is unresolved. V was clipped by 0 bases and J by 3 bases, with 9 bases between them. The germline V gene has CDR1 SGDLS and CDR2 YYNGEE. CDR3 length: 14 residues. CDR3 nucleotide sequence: TGTGCCAGCAGCGTAGCAGATGGCAAAGAGACCCAGTACTTC. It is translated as CASSVADGKETQYF.